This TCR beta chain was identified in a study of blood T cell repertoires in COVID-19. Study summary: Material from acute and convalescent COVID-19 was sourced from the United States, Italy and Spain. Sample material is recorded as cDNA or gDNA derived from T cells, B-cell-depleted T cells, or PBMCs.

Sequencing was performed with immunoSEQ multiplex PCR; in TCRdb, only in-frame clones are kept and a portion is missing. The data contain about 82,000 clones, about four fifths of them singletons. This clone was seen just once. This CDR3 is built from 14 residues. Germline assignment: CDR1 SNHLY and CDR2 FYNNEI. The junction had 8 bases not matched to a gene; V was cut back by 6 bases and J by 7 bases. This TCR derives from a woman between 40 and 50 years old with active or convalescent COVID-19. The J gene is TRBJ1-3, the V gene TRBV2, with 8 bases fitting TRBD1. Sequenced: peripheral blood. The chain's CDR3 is CASRETGDGNTIYF. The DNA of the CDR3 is TGTGCCAGCAGGGAGACAGGGGACGGGAACACCATATATTTT. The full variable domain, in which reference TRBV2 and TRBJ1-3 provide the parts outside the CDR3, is EPEVTQTPSHQVTQMGQEVILRCVPISNHLYFYWYRQILGQKVEFLVSFYNNEISEKSEIFDDQFSVERPDGSNFTLKIRSTKLEDSAMYFCASRETGDGNTIYFGEGSWLTVV.